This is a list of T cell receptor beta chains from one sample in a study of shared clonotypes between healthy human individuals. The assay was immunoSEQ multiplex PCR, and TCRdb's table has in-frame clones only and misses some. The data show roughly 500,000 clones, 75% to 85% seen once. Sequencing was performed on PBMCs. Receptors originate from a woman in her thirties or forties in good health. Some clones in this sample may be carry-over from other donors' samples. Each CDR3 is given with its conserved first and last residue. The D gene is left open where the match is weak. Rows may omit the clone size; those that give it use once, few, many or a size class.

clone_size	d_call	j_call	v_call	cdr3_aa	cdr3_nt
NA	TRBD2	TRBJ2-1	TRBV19	CASSWTSGRLANEQFF	TGTGCCAGTAGCTGGACTAGCGGGAGGCTTGCCAATGAGCAGTTCTTC
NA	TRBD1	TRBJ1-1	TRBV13	CASSAGQGEAFF	TGTGCCAGCAGCGCGGGACAGGGGGAAGCTTTCTTT
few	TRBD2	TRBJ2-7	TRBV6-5	CASRDGGGGPYEQYF	TGTGCCAGCAGAGACGGTGGCGGGGGGCCTTACGAGCAGTACTTC
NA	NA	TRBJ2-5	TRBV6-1	CASSVQAVEGQETQYF	TGTGCCAGCAGTGTTCAGGCAGTTGAGGGCCAAGAGACCCAGTACTTC
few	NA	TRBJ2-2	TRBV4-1	CASSHMRTVVSGELFF	TGCGCCAGCAGCCATATGCGGACAGTAGTTTCCGGGGAGCTGTTTTTT
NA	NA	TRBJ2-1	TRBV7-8	CASNLYMTGPRNEQFF	TGTGCCAGCAACCTATACATGACAGGCCCTCGTAATGAGCAGTTCTTC
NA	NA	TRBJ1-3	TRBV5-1	CASSDGTLSGNTIYF	TGCGCCAGCAGCGACGGGACACTCTCTGGAAACACCATATATTTT
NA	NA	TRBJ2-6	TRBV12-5	CASGLTRHRAPPSGANVLTF	TGTGCTAGTGGTTTGACCCGACACAGGGCCCCACCCTCTGGGGCCAACGTCCTGACTTTC
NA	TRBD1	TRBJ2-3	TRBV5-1	CASSLQDRVADTQYF	TGCGCCAGCAGCTTGCAGGACAGGGTGGCAGATACGCAGTATTTT
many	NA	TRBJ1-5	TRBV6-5	CASSYSQGNQPQHF	TGTGCCAGCAGTTACTCGCAGGGCAATCAGCCCCAGCATTTT
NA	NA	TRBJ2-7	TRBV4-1	CASSQVAGQPYYEQYF	TGCGCCAGCAGCCAAGTAGCGGGACAGCCCTACTACGAGCAGTACTTC
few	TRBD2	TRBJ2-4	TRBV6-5	CASNRAGVNIQYF	TGTGCCAGCAATAGGGCGGGAGTAAACATTCAGTACTTC
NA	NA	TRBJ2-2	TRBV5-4	CASSLAGTPNTGELFF	TGTGCCAGCAGCTTAGCCGGGACACCCAACACCGGGGAGCTGTTTTTT
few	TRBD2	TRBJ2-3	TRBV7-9	CATGLAGVSDTQYF	TGTGCCACCGGACTAGCGGGAGTATCAGATACGCAGTATTTT
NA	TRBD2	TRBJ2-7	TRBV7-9	CASSPTSGSYEQYF	TGTGCCAGCAGCCCTACTAGCGGGAGCTACGAGCAGTACTTC
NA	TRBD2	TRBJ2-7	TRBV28	CASRGLAGVYEQYF	TGTGCCAGCAGAGGACTAGCCGGGGTCTACGAGCAGTACTTC
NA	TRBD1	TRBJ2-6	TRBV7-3	CASSLGQGLGGANVLTF	TGTGCCAGCAGCCTCGGACAGGGCTTAGGTGGGGCCAACGTCCTGACTTTC
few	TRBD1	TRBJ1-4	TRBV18	CASSPPGQGGEKLFF	TGTGCCAGCTCACCTCCGGGACAGGGAGGTGAAAAACTGTTTTTT
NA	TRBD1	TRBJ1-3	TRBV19	CASSIPRQGSGNTIYF	TGTGCCAGTAGTATCCCTCGACAGGGCTCGGGAAACACCATATATTTT
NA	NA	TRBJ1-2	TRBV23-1	CASSYRRAGPNYGYTF	TGCGCCAGCAGCTATCGTCGCGCGGGGCCGAACTATGGCTACACCTTC
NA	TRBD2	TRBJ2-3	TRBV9	CASSEGLATDTQYF	TGTGCCAGCAGCGAGGGACTAGCCACAGATACGCAGTATTTT
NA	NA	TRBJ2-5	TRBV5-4	CASSWGGLQETQYF	TGTGCCAGCAGCTGGGGGGGCCTCCAAGAGACCCAGTACTTC
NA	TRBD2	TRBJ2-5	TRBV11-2	CASTNTAGLAGKFQETQYF	TGTGCCAGCACCAACACAGCTGGACTAGCGGGAAAGTTTCAAGAGACCCAGTACTTC
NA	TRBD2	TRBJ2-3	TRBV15	CATSRGSGLASTDTQYF	TGTGCCACCAGCAGAGGGTCGGGACTAGCGAGCACAGATACGCAGTATTTT
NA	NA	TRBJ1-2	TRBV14	CASSLLQNYGYTF	TGTGCCAGCAGCCTGCTTCAAAACTATGGCTACACCTTC
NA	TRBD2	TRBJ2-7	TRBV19	CASSTRTSGRPYEQYF	TGTGCCAGTAGTACCCGGACTAGCGGGAGGCCCTACGAGCAGTACTTC
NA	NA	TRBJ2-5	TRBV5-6	CASSYGARGGQETQYF	TGTGCCAGCAGCTACGGCGCTAGGGGGGGGCAAGAGACCCAGTACTTC
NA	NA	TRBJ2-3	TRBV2	CASSADTQYF	TGTGCCAGCAGTGCAGATACGCAGTATTTT
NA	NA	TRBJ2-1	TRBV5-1	CASSLGSSDYNEQFF	TGCGCCAGCAGCTTGGGATCTAGCGATTACAATGAGCAGTTCTTC